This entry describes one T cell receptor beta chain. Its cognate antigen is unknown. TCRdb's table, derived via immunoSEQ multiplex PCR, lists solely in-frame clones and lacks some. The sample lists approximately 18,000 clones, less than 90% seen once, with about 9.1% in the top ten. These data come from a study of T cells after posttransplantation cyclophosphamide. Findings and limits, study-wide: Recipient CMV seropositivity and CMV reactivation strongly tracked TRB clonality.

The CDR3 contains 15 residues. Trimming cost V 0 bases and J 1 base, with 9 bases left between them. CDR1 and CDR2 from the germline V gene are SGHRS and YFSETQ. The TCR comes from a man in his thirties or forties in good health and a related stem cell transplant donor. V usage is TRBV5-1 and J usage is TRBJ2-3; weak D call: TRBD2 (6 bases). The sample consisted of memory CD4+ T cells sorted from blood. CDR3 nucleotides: TGCGCCAGCAGCTTGGAGGGCGGGGGCACAGATACGCAGTATTTT. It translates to CASSLEGGGTDTQYF.